These T cell receptor beta chains were read from a single sample in a study of beta chain features in type 1 diabetes. Some clones are missing from TCRdb's copy, which holds only in-frame ones; the method was immunoSEQ multiplex PCR. The sample includes 350,000 or so clones, about 20% of them seen just once. The specimen sequenced was naive CD4+ T cells from blood. These receptors originate from a woman in her late teens or twenties in good health. Each CDR3 is given with its conserved first and last residue. D genes are given only for firm matches. Where a row states a size, it is once, few, many or the class of an expanded clone; other rows omit it.

clone_size: few
j_call: TRBJ1-4
v_call: TRBV7-2
d_call: TRBD1
cdr3_nt: TGTGCCAGCAACCGGGACAGGGAAGAAAAACTGTTTTTT
cdr3_aa: CASNRDREEKLFF

clone_size: NA
j_call: TRBJ2-1
v_call: TRBV29-1
d_call: TRBD2
cdr3_nt: TGCAGCGTTCGGACTAGCGGGAGGATCGCCTACAATGAGCAGTTCTTC
cdr3_aa: CSVRTSGRIAYNEQFF

clone_size: NA
j_call: TRBJ1-2
v_call: TRBV30
d_call: NA
cdr3_nt: TGTGCCTGGAGAGGAGTGAGCGACAGATACTATGGCTACACCTTC
cdr3_aa: CAWRGVSDRYYGYTF

clone_size: few
j_call: TRBJ2-3
v_call: TRBV7-9
d_call: TRBD2
cdr3_nt: TGTGCCAGCAGCCCACTAGCGACAGATACGCAGTATTTT
cdr3_aa: CASSPLATDTQYF

clone_size: NA
j_call: TRBJ1-2
v_call: TRBV11-2
d_call: TRBD1
cdr3_nt: TGTGCCAGCAGCTCCGGAGGACAGGGGAACTTC
cdr3_aa: CASSSGGQGNF

clone_size: few
j_call: TRBJ2-5
v_call: TRBV18
d_call: NA
cdr3_nt: TGTGCCAGCTCACCAGGACACGGGCAAGAGACCCAGTACTTC
cdr3_aa: CASSPGHGQETQYF

clone_size: few
j_call: TRBJ1-1
v_call: TRBV20-1
d_call: NA
cdr3_nt: TGCAGTGCTACGGGGGGTCAAGCTTTCTTT
cdr3_aa: CSATGGQAFF

clone_size: NA
j_call: TRBJ1-1
v_call: TRBV20-1
d_call: NA
cdr3_nt: TGCAGTGCAAGACGGACTGAAGCTTTCTTT
cdr3_aa: CSARRTEAFF

clone_size: NA
j_call: TRBJ1-2
v_call: TRBV15
d_call: NA
cdr3_nt: TGTGCCACCAGCAGAGATCAAGCGGGCGGCTACACCTTC
cdr3_aa: CATSRDQAGGYTF

clone_size: NA
j_call: TRBJ2-1
v_call: TRBV7-9
d_call: NA
cdr3_nt: TGTGCCAGCAGCTTAGTCCCGTGGGGGAGGAGCTCCTACAATGAGCAGTTCTTC
cdr3_aa: CASSLVPWGRSSYNEQFF

clone_size: few
j_call: TRBJ2-7
v_call: TRBV10-3
d_call: TRBD2
cdr3_nt: TGTGCCATCGGTAGCGGGACCACCTACGAGCAGTACTTC
cdr3_aa: CAIGSGTTYEQYF

clone_size: NA
j_call: TRBJ2-5
v_call: TRBV15
d_call: NA
cdr3_nt: TGTGCCACCAGCAGCCCCCTGGGGGCACGGGAGACCCAGTACTTC
cdr3_aa: CATSSPLGARETQYF

clone_size: NA
j_call: TRBJ2-2
v_call: TRBV7-2
d_call: NA
cdr3_nt: TGTGCCAGCAGCGCCCGACTCGTCACCGGGGAGCTGTTTTTT
cdr3_aa: CASSARLVTGELFF

clone_size: NA
j_call: TRBJ2-2
v_call: TRBV5-4
d_call: NA
cdr3_nt: TGTGCCAGCAGCCGCGGGACCGGGGAGCTGTTTTTT
cdr3_aa: CASSRGTGELFF

clone_size: NA
j_call: TRBJ1-6
v_call: TRBV19
d_call: TRBD1
cdr3_nt: TGTGCCAGTAACCAACAGGGGAATTCACCCCTCCACTTT
cdr3_aa: CASNQQGNSPLHF

clone_size: few
j_call: TRBJ1-1
v_call: TRBV13
d_call: NA
cdr3_nt: TGTGCCAGCAGCCCGTCGGACGGGGGAATCAGGCCTTTCTTT
cdr3_aa: CASSPSDGGIRPFF

clone_size: few
j_call: TRBJ2-7
v_call: TRBV18
d_call: TRBD1
cdr3_nt: TGTGCCAGCTCACCGGGACAGGGTTCCTACGAGCAGTACTTC
cdr3_aa: CASSPGQGSYEQYF

clone_size: NA
j_call: TRBJ2-2
v_call: TRBV30
d_call: TRBD2
cdr3_nt: TGTGCCTGGAGTGTACTAGCGGGGACCGGGGAGCTGTTTTTT
cdr3_aa: CAWSVLAGTGELFF

clone_size: few
j_call: TRBJ2-1
v_call: TRBV5-4
d_call: NA
cdr3_nt: TGTGCCAGCAGCCGTGACACCAGCTCCTACAATGAGCAGTTCTTC
cdr3_aa: CASSRDTSSYNEQFF

clone_size: NA
j_call: TRBJ2-1
v_call: TRBV9
d_call: NA
cdr3_nt: TGTGCCAGCAGCACGCTAACACAGGTACATGCGAATGAGCAGTTCTTC
cdr3_aa: CASSTLTQVHANEQFF

clone_size: few
j_call: TRBJ1-1
v_call: TRBV2
d_call: TRBD1
cdr3_nt: TGTGCCAGCAGCTCGGGACAGGCGCGCACTGAAGCTTTCTTT
cdr3_aa: CASSSGQARTEAFF

clone_size: NA
j_call: TRBJ2-2
v_call: TRBV11-3
d_call: TRBD2
cdr3_nt: TGTGCCAGCAGCTTTTTAGCGGGGGGCACCGGGGAGCTGTTTTTT
cdr3_aa: CASSFLAGGTGELFF

clone_size: NA
j_call: TRBJ1-6
v_call: TRBV5-6
d_call: TRBD1
cdr3_nt: TGTGCCAGCAGCCACACCTGGGACAGGGGAATCGGTTCACCCCTCCACTTT
cdr3_aa: CASSHTWDRGIGSPLHF

clone_size: NA
j_call: TRBJ1-2
v_call: TRBV5-4
d_call: NA
cdr3_nt: TGTGCCAGCAGCTTGGGGTCGGCAGGGTATGGCTACACCTTC
cdr3_aa: CASSLGSAGYGYTF

clone_size: NA
j_call: TRBJ2-5
v_call: TRBV30
d_call: NA
cdr3_nt: TGTGCCTGGAGTGTTCCCAGCGGAACGGGGACCCAGTACTTC
cdr3_aa: CAWSVPSGTGTQYF

clone_size: few
j_call: TRBJ2-4
v_call: TRBV14
d_call: NA
cdr3_nt: TGTGCCAGCAGCCCGGGTAACATTCAGTACTTC
cdr3_aa: CASSPGNIQYF

clone_size: NA
j_call: TRBJ1-1
v_call: TRBV29-1
d_call: NA
cdr3_nt: TGCAGCGCTAGGGGCTGGGACACTGAAGCTTTCTTT
cdr3_aa: CSARGWDTEAFF

clone_size: NA
j_call: TRBJ2-1
v_call: TRBV5-4
d_call: TRBD2
cdr3_nt: TGTGCCAGCAGCTCTCCGACTAGCGGGAATCCCTACAATGAGCAGTTCTTC
cdr3_aa: CASSSPTSGNPYNEQFF

clone_size: NA
j_call: TRBJ2-1
v_call: TRBV7-2
d_call: TRBD1
cdr3_nt: TGTGCCAGCAGCTTGAGGGACAGAGAGCAGTTCTTC
cdr3_aa: CASSLRDREQFF

clone_size: few
j_call: TRBJ2-5
v_call: TRBV9
d_call: TRBD2
cdr3_nt: TGTGCCAGCAGCCCTCCGCCCCGTACTAGCGGGGGGGAGACCCAGTACTTC
cdr3_aa: CASSPPPRTSGGETQYF

clone_size: few
j_call: TRBJ2-7
v_call: TRBV7-9
d_call: TRBD2
cdr3_nt: TGTGCCAGCAGTCCCCTAGCGGGGGGAACCTACGAGCAGTACTTC
cdr3_aa: CASSPLAGGTYEQYF

clone_size: few
j_call: TRBJ2-7
v_call: TRBV7-2
d_call: TRBD1
cdr3_nt: TGTGCCAGCAGCGAACAGGGGGCGCGTCAAGGGAGCGAGCAGTACTTC
cdr3_aa: CASSEQGARQGSEQYF

clone_size: NA
j_call: TRBJ2-1
v_call: TRBV6-1
d_call: NA
cdr3_nt: TGTGCCAGCGGGAAACTAGAGATGGCGTTCGAGCAGTTCTTC
cdr3_aa: CASGKLEMAFEQFF

clone_size: few
j_call: TRBJ1-2
v_call: TRBV5-1
d_call: TRBD1
cdr3_nt: TGCGCCAGCAGCGGATGGATGGGACAGGAGGAGAATGGCTACACCTTC
cdr3_aa: CASSGWMGQEENGYTF

clone_size: NA
j_call: TRBJ2-3
v_call: TRBV14
d_call: TRBD2
cdr3_nt: TGTGCCAGCAGCCAAGGGACTAGCGGGAATACGCAGTATTTT
cdr3_aa: CASSQGTSGNTQYF

clone_size: NA
j_call: TRBJ1-2
v_call: TRBV4-3
d_call: NA
cdr3_nt: TGCGCCAGCAGCCAGGCCGGGACAACTAACTATGGCTACACCTTC
cdr3_aa: CASSQAGTTNYGYTF

clone_size: NA
j_call: TRBJ1-6
v_call: TRBV5-1
d_call: TRBD1
cdr3_nt: TGCGCCAGCAGCTTGACCGGGACAGGGAATTCACCCCTCCACTTT
cdr3_aa: CASSLTGTGNSPLHF

clone_size: NA
j_call: TRBJ2-7
v_call: TRBV6-5
d_call: NA
cdr3_nt: TGTGCCGCGGGCCGGGCGGGCTCCTACGAGCAGTACTTC
cdr3_aa: CAAGRAGSYEQYF

clone_size: few
j_call: TRBJ1-4
v_call: TRBV7-9
d_call: NA
cdr3_nt: TGTGCCAGCAGCTATAAGAGACTTGCAACTAATGAAAAACTGTTTTTT
cdr3_aa: CASSYKRLATNEKLFF

clone_size: NA
j_call: TRBJ1-3
v_call: TRBV4-2
d_call: NA
cdr3_nt: TGTGCCAGCAGCCCCGAGGTATTCGGAAACACCATATATTTT
cdr3_aa: CASSPEVFGNTIYF

clone_size: few
j_call: TRBJ2-7
v_call: TRBV4-2
d_call: NA
cdr3_nt: TGTGCCAGCAGCCAAGGGCGGGCCGCCTACGAGCAGTACTTC
cdr3_aa: CASSQGRAAYEQYF

clone_size: NA
j_call: TRBJ2-3
v_call: TRBV29-1
d_call: NA
cdr3_nt: TGCAGCGTTGAACGTAAGGGAGGCCGCACAGATACGCAGTATTTT
cdr3_aa: CSVERKGGRTDTQYF

clone_size: few
j_call: TRBJ2-3
v_call: TRBV9
d_call: NA
cdr3_nt: TGTGCCAGCAGCCTAAGGACTAGCACAGATACGCAGTATTTT
cdr3_aa: CASSLRTSTDTQYF

clone_size: NA
j_call: TRBJ2-7
v_call: TRBV5-4
d_call: NA
cdr3_nt: TGTGCCAGCAGCCCGGGACTCGTGGGGGCCTACGAGCAGTACTTC
cdr3_aa: CASSPGLVGAYEQYF

clone_size: few
j_call: TRBJ2-1
v_call: TRBV5-1
d_call: TRBD2
cdr3_nt: TGCGCCAGCAGCTTACAAGCGGGAAGGGACAATGAGCAGTTCTTC
cdr3_aa: CASSLQAGRDNEQFF

clone_size: NA
j_call: TRBJ2-1
v_call: TRBV5-4
d_call: NA
cdr3_nt: TGTGCCAGCAGCTTGGATCAGAACAATGAGCAGTTCTTC
cdr3_aa: CASSLDQNNEQFF

clone_size: once
j_call: TRBJ2-7
v_call: TRBV14
d_call: TRBD2
cdr3_nt: TGTGCCAGCAGCCCCAGCGGGGGGGGCTACGAGCAGTACTTC
cdr3_aa: CASSPSGGGYEQYF

clone_size: NA
j_call: TRBJ2-3
v_call: TRBV18
d_call: TRBD2
cdr3_nt: TGTGCCAGCTCACCTTCTTTAGCGGGGGCCACAGATACGCAGTATTTT
cdr3_aa: CASSPSLAGATDTQYF

clone_size: NA
j_call: TRBJ2-6
v_call: TRBV19
d_call: TRBD2
cdr3_nt: TGTGCCACCGCGGGGGGCGGAGCAGGGGCCAACGTCCTGACTTTC
cdr3_aa: CATAGGGAGANVLTF

clone_size: few
j_call: TRBJ1-4
v_call: TRBV7-9
d_call: NA
cdr3_nt: TGTGCCAGCAGCCGAGACAGGACAACTAATGAAAAACTGTTTTTT
cdr3_aa: CASSRDRTTNEKLFF

clone_size: NA
j_call: TRBJ2-1
v_call: TRBV20-1
d_call: NA
cdr3_nt: TGCAGTGCTAGAGGGCCAAATGAGCAGTTCTTC
cdr3_aa: CSARGPNEQFF